These 24 T cell receptor beta chains came from one sample sequenced in a study of shared clonotypes between healthy human individuals. Produced via immunoSEQ multiplex PCR; TCRdb's table is partial and in-frame only. The data show a few million clones, over 85% seen once. Source material: naive CD4+ T cells sorted from blood. Subset given: CD45RA+ positively selected. The receptors originated from a man between 18 and 29 years old in good health.

This clone was observed a single time. The chain has TRBV7-8 and TRBJ2-6; the D is unclear. Germline V CDR1 and CDR2: SGHVS, FQNEAQ. V lost 5 bases and J lost 1, with 15 bases in between. This CDR3 region has 17 residues. This chain's CDR3 is CASSPRQITSGANVLTF. The CDR3 DNA follows: TGTGCCAGCAGCCCTCGACAAATCACTTCTGGGGCCAACGTCCTGACTTTC.

The gene calls are TRBV28 and TRBJ1-2; D gene unclear. Germline CDR1 and CDR2: MDHEN and SYDVKM. The germline V and J ends were trimmed by 5 bases and 6 bases, with 16 bases remaining between them. This CDR3 region has 14 residues. CDR3 sequence: CASSPTGPWDGYTF. The DNA for the CDR3 is TGTGCCAGCAGTCCGACCGGGCCCTGGGATGGCTACACCTTC.

The chain joins TRBV7-3 to TRBJ2-1, with D tentatively TRBD1 (6 bases). Germline V gene lookup returns CDR1 SGHTA and CDR2 FQGTGA. Trimming pared 8 bases from V and 4 bases from J, leaving 12 bases between. The CDR3 extends over 13 amino acids. The CDR3 spells CASGQTIYNEQFF. The CDR3, as DNA: TGTGCCAGCGGACAGACAATTTACAATGAGCAGTTCTTC.

This chain connects TRBV10-1 to TRBJ2-7; D is undetermined. This CDR3 comprises 15 residues. The germline CDR1 and CDR2 sequences are WNHNN and SYGVQD (reference sequence). Trimming removed 0 bases at V and 1 base at J, with 10 bases between. For the CDR3, the DNA is TGCGCCAGCAGTGAGTCCCCGGGCGGATCCTACGAGCAGTACTTC. Translating it yields CASSESPGGSYEQYF.

The chain combines TRBV4-3 with TRBJ2-3, with D perhaps being TRBD1 or TRBD2 (5 bases each). Germline CDR1 LGHNA, CDR2 YSLEER. Trimming left V 1 base short and J 2 bases short, with 13 bases between. The CDR3 length is 16 residues. The DNA of the CDR3 is TGCGCCAGCAGCCAAGGCCGGGACCCAAACACAGATACGCAGTATTTT. Translation: CASSQGRDPNTDTQYF.

The chain has TRBV5-5 and TRBJ2-5, with D uncertain. Germline loops: CDR1 SGHKS, CDR2 YYEKEE (reference sequence). The CDR3 sequence is 14 residues long. Trimming stripped 4 bases from V and 0 bases from J, with 10 bases between. This CDR3 reads CASSGDLYQETQYF. CDR3 nucleotide sequence: TGTGCCAGCAGCGGAGATCTTTACCAAGAGACCCAGTACTTC.

The J gene is TRBJ2-3, the V gene TRBV5-4; 12 positions match TRBD2. CDR1 is SGHNT, CDR2 YYREEE, per germline (reference sequence). The CDR3 totals 17 residues. Trimming at V came to 10 bases and at J to 3 bases, leaving 15 bases not matched to a gene. The CDR3 loop reads CAARRLAGAKGTDTQYF. DNA of the CDR3: TGTGCCGCCCGGAGACTAGCGGGAGCGAAGGGGACAGATACGCAGTATTTT. Variable domain in full (rest from reference TRBV5-4 and TRBJ2-3): ETGVTQSPTHLIKTRGQQVTLRCSSQSGHNTVSWYQQALGQGPQFIFQYYREEENGRGNFPPRFSGLQFPNYSSELNVNALELDDSALYLCAARRLAGAKGTDTQYFGPGTRLTVL.

This clone was found once. This chain joins TRBV6-1 and TRBJ1-2, with TRBD1 matching 9 bases. The CDR3 spans 15 residues. The germline gives CDR1 MNHNS, CDR2 SASEGT. Trimming at V came to 5 bases and at J to 7 bases, leaving 11 bases not matched to a gene. In nucleotides, the CDR3 is TGTGCCAGCAGTTCGGGAGGGGGACAGGGTGTTGGCTACACCTTC. As protein: CASSSGGGQGVGYTF.

The CDR3 here is CASSPDPYGYTF. DNA of the CDR3: TGTGCCAGCTCACCAGACCCTTATGGCTACACCTTC. The V gene is TRBV18, the J gene TRBJ1-2; D is unresolved. Germline V gives CDR1 KGHSH, CDR2 LQKENI. The CDR3 length is 12 residues. Trimming took off 2 bases at V and 5 bases at J, with 6 bases between the two ends.

This sequence joins TRBV27 and TRBJ2-7, with 13 bases fitting TRBD2. Germline assignment: CDR1 MNHEY and CDR2 SMNVEV (reference sequence). CDR3 size: 15 residues. J lost 4 bases, V lost 4 bases, and 4 bases had no gene match. The CDR3 DNA follows: TGTGCCAGCAGTTCACTAGCGGGAGGGCGTTACGAGCAGTACTTC. As protein: CASSSLAGGRYEQYF.

Only one count was recorded for this clone. One end of the junction fails to match germline, which may point to a read error. V is TRBV28 and J is TRBJ2-2, with TRBD2 identical over 7 bases. The germline CDR1 and CDR2 sequences are MDHEN and SYDVKM. This CDR3 comprises 13 residues. This CDR3 is CASSPRDVGRATF. The CDR3 DNA sequence: TGTGCCAGCAGTCCCCGGGACGTGGGGAGGGCGACTTTT.

V is TRBV19 and J is TRBJ2-4; 9 bases agree with TRBD2. The CDR3 loop spans 15 amino acids. V lost 5 bases, J lost 0 bases, and 2 bases stayed unmatched. The germline gives CDR1 LNHDA, CDR2 SQIVND (reference sequence). CDR3 coding DNA: TGTGCCAGTAGTCATAGCGGGAGAGCCAAAAACATTCAGTACTTC. This codes for CASSHSGRAKNIQYF.

The gene calls are TRBV10-3 and TRBJ2-1, with 9 bases fitting TRBD2. This CDR3 is built from 16 residues. The V segment lost 4 bases and the J segment 5 bases; nucleotides outside the gene matches: 9. The V gene's germline CDR1 is ENHRY and CDR2 SYGVKD. The CDR3 here is CAISAASGTTNNEQFF. For the CDR3, the DNA is TGTGCCATCAGTGCGGCTAGCGGGACCACCAACAATGAGCAGTTCTTC.

The chain has TRBV4-3 and TRBJ2-2; D is unresolved. The CDR3 is 15 residues long. CDR1 and CDR2 from the germline V gene are LGHNA and YSLEER. With 2 bases removed from V and 6 bases from J, the gap between germline ends came to 13 bases. For the CDR3, the DNA is TGCGCCAGCAGCCAACACCCGAGTCTAGCCGGGGAGCTGTTTTTT. Its protein is CASSQHPSLAGELFF.

This clone was counted between two and nine times. V usage is TRBV18 and J usage is TRBJ2-5, with D hard to call. The CDR3 extends over 13 amino acids. Deletions cut 1 base from V and 2 bases from J, with 5 bases between. Germline-derived CDR1 and CDR2 are KGHSH and LQKENI. The DNA for the CDR3 is TGTGCCAGCTCACCACAGGATCAAGAGACCCAGTACTTC. This codes for CASSPQDQETQYF.

The J gene is TRBJ1-5, the V gene TRBV7-2; D is uncertain. Germline CDR1 is SGHTA and CDR2 is FQGNSA. V was cut by 5 bases and J by 7 bases, with 12 bases left in between. The CDR3 is made up of 13 amino acids. The CDR3 reads CASSRTFGQPQHF. CDR3 nucleotide sequence: TGTGCCAGCAGCCGCACGTTCGGGCAGCCCCAGCATTTT.

The gene calls are TRBV6-6 and TRBJ1-1; D may be TRBD1 (5 bases). Germline-derived CDR1 and CDR2 are MNHNY and SVGAGI (reference sequence). Trimming shortened V by 5 bases and J by 0 bases, and 13 bases separated the two germline ends. The CDR3 totals 15 residues. As DNA, the CDR3 is TGTGCCAGCAGTGACCGGGGACTAATGAACACTGAAGCTTTCTTT. This codes for CASSDRGLMNTEAFF.

This chain joins TRBV12-5 and TRBJ2-5; D gene ambiguous. CDR3 length equals 13 residues. V lost 11 bases and J lost 3, with 16 bases in between. The V gene's germline CDR1 is LGHNT and CDR2 FRNRAP. The CDR3 sequence is CACPIDEEETQYF. The CDR3 nucleotides are TGTGCTTGCCCAATAGATGAAGAAGAGACCCAGTACTTC.

As for this clone: This sample includes further DNA sequences coding for the same CDR3. V and J are TRBV2 and TRBJ1-1; 7 bases line up with TRBD1. Germline V gene sequence: CDR1 SNHLY, CDR2 FYNNEI. The CDR3 spans 14 residues. V was pared by 6 bases and J by 0 bases, with 4 bases of the junction left unmatched. The CDR3 is CASSADRLNTEAFF. CDR3 nucleotide sequence: TGTGCCAGCAGCGCGGACAGGTTGAACACTGAAGCTTTCTTT.

The chain carries TRBV5-1 and TRBJ1-6; maybe TRBD1 (5 bases). CDR1 and CDR2 from the germline V gene are SGHRS and YFSETQ. The CDR3 is 17 amino acids. Trimming removed 0 bases at V and 7 bases at J, with 17 bases between. CDR3 sequence reads: CASSLEFEAGKNSPLHF. CDR3 nucleotides: TGCGCCAGCAGCTTGGAGTTCGAGGCAGGGAAAAATTCACCCCTCCACTTT.

The chain employs TRBV5-1 and TRBJ2-2, with a possible D match to TRBD2 (5 bases). V shed 2 bases and J shed 0 bases, with 14 bases lying between them. Germline assignment: CDR1 SGHRS and CDR2 YFSETQ. This CDR3 comprises 17 residues. DNA of the CDR3: TGCGCCAGCAGCTTTCGAGAGACTACAACGAACACCGGGGAGCTGTTTTTT. It is translated as CASSFRETTTNTGELFF.

With respect to this clone: Mismatch with germline at one junction end may stem from a read error. The CDR3 here is CASSLTGQPPHF. The CDR3 DNA reads as TGTGCCAGCAGTTTAACCGGACAGCCCCCGCATTTT. The chain has TRBV28 and TRBJ1-5, with D possibly TRBD1 on 6 matching bases. CDR1 MDHEN and CDR2 SYDVKM come from the germline V gene. This CDR3 region has 12 residues.

This rearrangement joins TRBV19 to TRBJ2-3; tentatively, D is TRBD1 or TRBD2 (6 bases each). Germline V gene sequence: CDR1 LNHDA, CDR2 SQIVND (reference sequence). This CDR3 is 12 amino acids long. V lost 11 bases and J 5 bases, leaving 14 bases between the germline ends. CDR3 nucleotide sequence: TGTGCCGGAGGGGGTCCGGGAGATACGCAGTATTTT. Residues: CAGGGPGDTQYF.

In its sample, this clone was seen a few times. V is TRBV25-1 and J is TRBJ1-1; D unclear. The V and J ends lost 4 bases and 10 bases respectively, with 10 bases between them. CDR1 MGHDK and CDR2 SYGVNS come from the germline V gene. This CDR3 comprises 11 residues. The CDR3 here is CASSADRRAFF. In nucleotides, the CDR3 is TGTGCCAGCAGTGCCGATCGGAGAGCTTTCTTT. Full variable domain (outside the CDR3, taken from reference TRBV25-1 and TRBJ1-1): EADIYQTPRYLVIGTGKKITLECSQTMGHDKMYWYQQDPGMELHLIHYSYGVNSTEKGDLSSESTVSRIRTEHFPLTLESARPSHTSQYLCASSADRRAFFGQGTRLTVV.